Listed below are T cell receptor beta chains from one sample, sequenced in a study of Ad26.COV2.S vaccination and SARS-CoV-2 variants. TCRdb's copy holds only in-frame clones and misses some; the assay was immunoSEQ multiplex PCR. Of 500,000 or so clones listed, roughly nine tenths are singletons. Specimen: peripheral blood, collected in a trial of Ad26.COV2.S vaccine versus placebo. All receptors derive from a person aged 18-60 years who received the Ad26.COV2.S COVID-19 vaccine or a placebo. Each CDR3 is given with its conserved first and last residue. D genes are given only for firm matches. Not every row has a clone size; where given, it reads once, few, many or a size class.

>TRBV2|NA|TRBJ1-5|NA
CASSDGTRYQPQHF
TGTGCCAGCAGTGACGGGACTCGGTATCAGCCCCAGCATTTT
>TRBV13|NA|TRBJ1-3|NA
CASSNTGSGNTIYF
TGTGCCAGCAGCAACACAGGGTCTGGAAACACCATATATTTT
>TRBV2|once|TRBJ1-4|TRBD1
CASSYQGAEDEKLFF
TGTGCCAGCAGTTATCAGGGGGCTGAGGATGAAAAACTGTTTTTT
>TRBV2|NA|TRBJ1-5|NA
CASSETGHQPQHF
TGTGCCAGCAGTGAAACAGGGCATCAGCCCCAGCATTTT
>TRBV7-7|NA|TRBJ2-1|NA
CASSPVVGNEQFF
TGTGCCAGCAGCCCCGTCGTCGGCAATGAGCAGTTCTTC
>TRBV6-1|NA|TRBJ1-1|TRBD1
CASSEWTGGYVNTEAFF
TGTGCCAGCAGTGAATGGACAGGGGGCTATGTGAACACTGAAGCTTTCTTT
>TRBV10-3|NA|TRBJ2-3|NA
CAISEFTYTDTQYF
TGTGCCATCAGTGAGTTCACTTACACAGATACGCAGTATTTT
>TRBV2|NA|TRBJ1-2|TRBD1
CASSALGTGFGYTF
TGTGCCAGCAGTGCTTTGGGGACAGGGTTTGGCTACACCTTC
>TRBV9|NA|TRBJ2-2|NA
CASSPTGTFTGELFF
TGTGCCAGCAGCCCTACCGGGACTTTCACCGGGGAGCTGTTTTTT
>TRBV15|NA|TRBJ1-1|TRBD1
CATSRGTGWAEAFF
TGTGCCACCAGCAGAGGGACAGGGTGGGCTGAAGCTTTCTTT
>TRBV7-2|NA|TRBJ2-5|TRBD1
CASSAPGQQETQYF
TGTGCCAGCAGCGCTCCGGGACAGCAAGAGACCCAGTACTTC
>TRBV30|NA|TRBJ1-5|NA
CAWSVHDSNQPQHF
TGTGCCTGGAGTGTACACGATAGCAATCAGCCCCAGCATTTT